These 17 T cell receptor beta chains share one sample of origin, sequenced in a study of T cells of healthy individuals. Using its own MiXCR run on the 5' RACE reads, TCRdb lists one record per CDR3 protein. The data show more than 85,000 distinct CDR3 sequences, with approximately 15% seen just once and around 6.5% held by the top ten. The receptors originated from a human donor in good health.

The chain has TRBV27 and TRBJ2-7; unclear D gene. The CDR3 has 13 amino acids. V was pared by 0 bases and J by 3 bases, with 6 bases between. The germline V gene encodes CDR1 MNHEY and CDR2 SMNVEV (reference sequence). The CDR3 reads CASSLSTDYEQYF. DNA for the CDR3: TGTGCCAGCAGTTTATCAACTGACTACGAGCAGTACTTC.

This clonotype was seen repeatedly, ten times or more. This chain joins TRBV4-2 and TRBJ1-2; no definite D call. V was trimmed by 1 base and J by 0 bases, leaving 12 bases between them. This CDR3 is built from 16 residues. Germline CDR1 is LGHNA and CDR2 is YNFKEQ. CDR3 in DNA: TGTGCCAGCAGCCAAGGCAGCGAACGAGCTAACTATGGCTACACCTTC. Amino acids: CASSQGSERANYGYTF.

The gene calls are TRBV5-6 and TRBJ2-7; maybe TRBD1 (5 bases). V was clipped by 0 bases and J by 3 bases, with 10 bases between them. The CDR3 runs to 14 residues. The germline V gene has CDR1 SGHDT and CDR2 YYEEEE. The CDR3 nucleotides read TGTGCCAGCAGCTTGGAGAACAGGAACTACGAGCAGTACTTC. Translated: CASSLENRNYEQYF.

This clonotype has just a few counts. This rearrangement joins TRBV10-3 to TRBJ2-5, with D maybe TRBD1 (5 bases). This CDR3 has 13 amino acids. Germline V gene data show CDR1 as ENHRY and CDR2 as SYGVKD. Trimming took 4 bases from V and 2 from J, leaving 8 bases between them. The CDR3 nucleotides are TGTGCCATCAGTGCGACAGAACAAGAGACCCAGTACTTC. It specifies CAISATEQETQYF.

This clonotype was counted many times. The chain has TRBV3-1 and TRBJ2-7; D is ambiguous. V gave up 2 bases and J gave up 4 bases, with 12 bases separating them. The germline V gene has CDR1 LGHDT and CDR2 YNNKEL (reference sequence). The CDR3 has 14 amino acids. The CDR3 loop is CASSQNAVRYEQYF. CDR3 bases: TGTGCCAGCAGCCAAAACGCCGTAAGGTACGAGCAGTACTTC.

This clonotype occurred a few times. V and J are TRBV29-1 and TRBJ2-2; unclear D gene. V was clipped by 7 bases and J by 2 bases, with 5 bases between them. CDR3 length: 11 residues. CDR1 SQVTM and CDR2 ANQGSEA come from the germline V gene. CDR3 sequence reads: CSGVNTGELFF. Here the CDR3 DNA reads TGCAGCGGTGTTAACACCGGGGAGCTGTTTTTT.

The chain couples TRBV6-5 to TRBJ2-1, with TRBD2 as a possible D gene (7 bases). The CDR3 length is 15 residues. Trimming stripped 5 bases from V and 5 bases from J, with 16 bases between. Germline CDR1 reads MNHEY; CDR2 reads SVGAGI. DNA of the CDR3: TGTGCCAGCAGTGAACAAAGGGGGGGCCACAATGAGCAGTTCTTC. Encoded protein: CASSEQRGGHNEQFF.

Many counts were recorded for this clonotype. This sequence joins TRBV13 and TRBJ1-2, with TRBD1 as a possible D gene (6 bases). Germline V gives CDR1 PRHDT, CDR2 FYEKMQ (reference sequence). This CDR3 contains 13 residues. Trimming pared 5 bases from V and 4 bases from J, leaving 11 bases between. Here the CDR3 reads CASSRTASYGYTF. In DNA, the CDR3 is TGTGCCAGCAGCAGGACAGCTTCCTATGGCTACACCTTC.

This clonotype turned up a few times. The gene calls are TRBV25-1 and TRBJ2-7; weak D call: TRBD2 (6 bases). This CDR3 contains 16 residues. V gave up 2 bases and J gave up 6 bases, with 20 bases separating them. Germline V lookup: CDR1 MGHDK, CDR2 SYGVNS. Written as DNA, the CDR3 is TGTGCCAGCAGTGAACCTCGGGCAGGGACTTCCGGCGAGCAGTACTTC. Protein product: CASSEPRAGTSGEQYF.

This clonotype has just a few counts. The chain couples TRBV29-1 to TRBJ1-2, with no clear D. Trimming stripped 4 bases from V and 2 bases from J, with 5 bases between. Looked up from germline, CDR1 is SQVTM and CDR2 is ANQGSEA. The CDR3 loop spans 11 amino acids. The CDR3 reads CSVGQNYGYTF. CDR3 in DNA: TGCAGCGTTGGCCAGAACTATGGCTACACCTTC.

This clonotype was counted between two and nine times. The V and J genes are TRBV9 and TRBJ1-3; D ambiguous. V was clipped by 3 bases and J by 2 bases, with 12 bases between them. From germline, CDR1 is SGDLS and CDR2 YYNGEE. The CDR3 consists of 15 residues. CDR3 sequence: CASSAETHPGNTIYF. For the CDR3, the DNA is TGTGCCAGCAGCGCAGAAACACACCCTGGAAACACCATATATTTT.

This clonotype was seen ten or more times. This chain connects TRBV20-1 to TRBJ2-4, with D tentatively TRBD2 (6 bases). This CDR3 is 15 amino acids long. The V gene's germline CDR1 is DFQATT and CDR2 SNEGSKA (reference sequence). V was pared by 6 bases and J by 7 bases, with 22 bases between. The CDR3 DNA reads as TGCAGTGCCCCTGGGATGGGAGGAGAGGTGAACATTCAGTACTTC. It translates to CSAPGMGGEVNIQYF.

In its sample, this clonotype was seen many times. The germline gene is not matched at one end of the junction; a read error may be the cause. The CDR3 DNA follows: TGTGCTAGCAGCTTAGCGGCGGGACTCCGTAGCAATCAGCCCCAGCATTTT. Its translation is CASSLAAGLRSNQPQHF. J is TRBJ1-5 and V is TRBV7-7; TRBD1 is a possible D gene (5 bases). Germline V gives CDR1 SSHAT, CDR2 FNYEAQ (reference sequence). The CDR3 consists of 17 residues.

The chain is built from TRBV28 and TRBJ1-5; 8 bases match TRBD1. The CDR3 runs 18 residues. Germline V gives CDR1 MDHEN, CDR2 SYDVKM. V shed 1 base, J shed 1 base, and the junction held 9 bases outside the gene matches. In DNA form, the CDR3 reads TGTGCCAGCAGTTTATCGCCTTTCGGACAGGGAAGCAATCAGCCCCAGCATTTT. Residues: CASSLSPFGQGSNQPQHF.

This clonotype has only a few counts. The gene calls are TRBV7-8 and TRBJ2-2, with TRBD1 matching 11 bases. Trimming removed 7 bases from V and 3 bases from J; junction bases left unmatched: 4. The germline V gene encodes CDR1 SGHVS and CDR2 FQNEAQ. CDR3 length: 15 amino acids. Here the CDR3 reads CASIPGQGDTGELFF. The CDR3 coding sequence is TGTGCCAGCATACCGGGACAGGGGGACACCGGGGAGCTGTTTTTT.

The chain is built from TRBV20-1 and TRBJ2-2; D is ambiguous. Looked up from germline, CDR1 is DFQATT and CDR2 is SNEGSKA (reference sequence). This CDR3 has 13 amino acids. The ends were cut back, 7 bases at V and 0 bases at J, with 9 bases in the middle. The CDR3 sequence: CSGWRSNTGELFF. CDR3 DNA: TGCAGTGGGTGGCGTTCGAACACCGGGGAGCTGTTTTTT.

The chain combines TRBV4-1 with TRBJ1-5, with D perhaps TRBD1 (6 bases). Trimming removed 0 bases from V and 7 bases from J, with 16 bases in between. Germline lookup yields CDR1 MGHRA and CDR2 YSYEKL. This CDR3 has 16 residues. CDR3 in DNA: TGCGCCAGCAGCCAAGAATTTACAGGGCGAGAACAGCCCCAGCATTTT. Protein product: CASSQEFTGREQPQHF.